The 27 T cell receptor beta chains in this list originate from one sample, sequenced in a study of blood T cell repertoires in COVID-19. Sequencing was performed with immunoSEQ multiplex PCR; in TCRdb, only in-frame clones are kept and a portion is missing. Altogether around 160,000 clones are present, roughly 90% being singletons, with the ten largest covering about 2.3%. Sequencing was carried out using peripheral blood. These receptors were collected from a human donor in a cohort sampled during active COVID-19.

The chain carries TRBV2 and TRBJ2-3; D is perhaps TRBD2 (6 bases). Trimming pared 7 bases from V and 2 bases from J, leaving 13 bases between. CDR1 is SNHLY, CDR2 FYNNEI, per germline. The CDR3 length is 14 residues. The CDR3 nucleotides read TGTGCCAGCACGCTACTAGCTAACACAGATACGCAGTATTTT. It yields the protein CASTLLANTDTQYF.

This clone was observed a handful of times. The chain joins TRBV6-6 to TRBJ2-7; maybe TRBD1 (6 bases). Trimming removed 6 bases from V and 3 bases from J, with 18 bases in between. The CDR3 is 15 residues long. Germline-derived CDR1 and CDR2 are MNHNY and SVGAGI (reference sequence). The CDR3: CASRNEPKGVYEQYF. DNA of the CDR3: TGTGCCAGCAGAAACGAACCTAAGGGGGTCTACGAGCAGTACTTC.

The chain carries TRBV9 and TRBJ2-7, with no clear D. Between the trimmed V and J ends, which lost 2 bases and 1 base, there was a span of 7 bases. The germline V gene has CDR1 SGDLS and CDR2 YYNGEE. The CDR3 covers 13 residues. The CDR3 nucleotides read TGTGCCAGCAGCGTGCAGGAATCCTACGAGCAGTACTTC. Translating it yields CASSVQESYEQYF.

The V gene is TRBV19, the J gene TRBJ1-4; D is perhaps TRBD1 (5 bases). CDR3 length: 14 residues. V lost 5 bases to trimming and J lost 8 bases, with 15 bases between them. Per germline, CDR1 LNHDA and CDR2 SQIVND (reference sequence). The DNA for the CDR3 is TGTGCCAGTAGTCTTTCCAGGGTGGTGGAAAAACTGTTTTTT. It yields the protein CASSLSRVVEKLFF.

The chain carries TRBV7-2 and TRBJ1-2, with TRBD1 matching over 7 bases. Germline lookup yields CDR1 SGHTA and CDR2 FQGNSA. CDR3 length: 18 residues. V trimming: 3 bases; J trimming: 1 base; junction bases outside the gene matches: 14. DNA for the CDR3: TGTGCCAGCAGCTTTTCCCCTGATAGGGGGCGGGATAACTATGGCTACACCTTC. Translated, it gives CASSFSPDRGRDNYGYTF.

In regard to this clone: Other DNA sequences in this sample translate to the same CDR3. The rearrangement joins TRBV7-2 to TRBJ1-1; D is possibly TRBD1 (5 bases). The CDR3 totals 15 residues. Germline CDR1 SGHTA, CDR2 FQGNSA. V gave up 1 base and J gave up 0 bases, with 9 bases separating them. The CDR3 region is CASSLGGSMNTEAFF. In DNA, the CDR3 is TGTGCCAGCAGCTTAGGGGGCAGTATGAACACTGAAGCTTTCTTT.

The rearrangement uses TRBV6-4 and TRBJ1-6; D unclear. The CDR3 extends over 14 amino acids. The germline gives CDR1 MRHNA, CDR2 SNTAGT. V was shortened by 3 bases and J by 6 bases, with 9 bases between the two germline ends. The CDR3 reads CASSDQAANSPLHF. The CDR3 coding sequence is TGTGCCAGCAGTGATCAGGCCGCTAATTCACCCCTCCACTTT.

The chain employs TRBV21-1 and TRBJ1-6. TRBV21-1 represents a pseudogene. This CDR3 is built from 17 residues. The CDR3 region is CASSKTGRDVNNSPLHF. CDR3 in DNA: TGTGCCAGCAGCAAAACCGGGAGGGACGTTAATAATTCACCCCTCCACTTT.

The chain employs TRBV24-1 and TRBJ2-1; 10 bases map to TRBD1. Germline CDR1 is KGHDR and CDR2 is SFDVKD. The trim removed 3 bases at V and 6 bases at J, leaving 7 bases unmatched. The CDR3 totals 16 residues. The CDR3 region has the DNA TGTGCCACCAGTGATCCTTACTGGACAGGGGGCAATGAGCAGTTCTTC. Translated: CATSDPYWTGGNEQFF.

This sequence joins TRBV20-1 and TRBJ1-2; 8 bases match TRBD1. Germline lookup yields CDR1 DFQATT and CDR2 SNEGSKA (reference sequence). Losses at the gene ends were 3 bases for V and 2 bases for J; bases not matched to a gene: 8. The CDR3 sequence is 15 residues long. The CDR3 DNA follows: TGCAGTGCTAGTTTAGGACAGGGAGAGAACTATGGCTACACCTTC. This sequence encodes CSASLGQGENYGYTF.

V and J are TRBV9 and TRBJ1-1; maybe TRBD1 (5 bases). Trimming stripped 0 bases from V and 1 base from J, with 7 bases between. The germline gives CDR1 SGDLS, CDR2 YYNGEE. The CDR3 sequence is 14 residues long. The DNA for the CDR3 is TGTGCCAGCAGCGTAGCAGGGAAGAACACTGAAGCTTTCTTT. Translation: CASSVAGKNTEAFF.

The chain is built from TRBV30 and TRBJ1-5; no firm D call. The V and J ends lost 1 base and 0 bases respectively, with 10 bases between them. CDR1 is GTSNPN, CDR2 SVGIG, per germline (reference sequence). The CDR3 has 15 residues. The CDR3 here is CAWSGGPNSNQPQHF. CDR3 nucleotides: TGTGCCTGGAGTGGAGGGCCCAATAGCAATCAGCCCCAGCATTTT.

The V call is TRBV5-1, the J call TRBJ1-6; 8 nucleotides match TRBD1. The germline V gene has CDR1 SGHRS and CDR2 YFSETQ. The CDR3 loop spans 15 amino acids. The V gene end was trimmed by 0 bases and the J gene end by 10 bases; junction bases not matched to a gene: 6. The CDR3 DNA reads TGCGCCAGCAGCTTGGCCGGACAGGGCGTCTCACCCCTCCACTTT. Translated, it gives CASSLAGQGVSPLHF.

The chain couples TRBV2 to TRBJ1-4; 8 bases agree with TRBD1. The CDR3 is 15 residues long. V dropped 4 bases and J dropped 4; count of bases not matched to a gene: 5. Looked up from germline, CDR1 is SNHLY and CDR2 is FYNNEI. This CDR3 reads CASSAAGQVNEKLFF. The CDR3 DNA sequence: TGTGCCAGCAGTGCTGCGGGACAGGTTAATGAAAAACTGTTTTTT.

This clone was found once. The genes are TRBV28 and TRBJ1-6, with 8 bases matching TRBD1. CDR1 is MDHEN and CDR2 is SYDVKM in the germline V gene. The CDR3 is 15 residues long. The V gene end was trimmed by 7 bases and the J gene end by 7 bases; junction bases not matched to a gene: 9. Written as DNA, the CDR3 is TGTGCCAGCACCTCCGACAGGGGTGCCAATTCACCCCTCCACTTT. Amino acids: CASTSDRGANSPLHF.

This clone showed up just once. The junction departs from the called germline gene at one end, perhaps through a read error. CDR3 DNA sequence: TGTGCCAGTAGTTTAGAACCCCTGGAGGATACGCAGTATTTT. Translating gives CASSLEPLEDTQYF. The chain recombines TRBV19 with TRBJ2-3; D ambiguous. The V gene's germline CDR1 is LNHDA and CDR2 SQIVND (reference sequence). The CDR3 has 14 residues. The whole variable domain, filled in from reference TRBV19 and TRBJ2-3, reads DGGITQSPKYLFRKEGQNVTLSCEQNLNHDAMYWYRQDPGQGLRLIYYSQIVNDFQKGDIAEGYSVSREKKESFPLTVTSAQKNPTAFYLCASSLEPLEDTQYFGPGTRLTVL.

The rearrangement links TRBV6-5 to TRBJ2-7; TRBD1 is a possible D gene (8 bases). The CDR3 spans 13 residues. Trimming removed 5 bases at V and 3 bases at J, with 11 bases between. Per germline, CDR1 MNHEY and CDR2 SVGAGI. The CDR3 DNA sequence: TGTGCCAGCAGTAACAGGGGGGGCTACGAGCAGTACTTC. This translates into CASSNRGGYEQYF.

V gene TRBV7-2 combines with J gene TRBJ2-7, with a tentative D call TRBD1 (5 bases). Germline V gene lookup returns CDR1 SGHTA and CDR2 FQGNSA. This CDR3 has 16 residues. Trimming stripped 1 base from V and 3 bases from J, with 16 bases between. CDR3 in DNA: TGTGCCAGCAGCTTAGTCCATGTGGGGCTGGGCTACGAGCAGTACTTC. Its translation: CASSLVHVGLGYEQYF.

This clone was counted between two and nine times. The rearrangement uses TRBV28 and TRBJ1-5; tentative D call: TRBD1 (6 bases). The CDR3 has 12 amino acids. Germline V CDR1 and CDR2: MDHEN, SYDVKM. V lost 7 bases and J lost 7, with 11 bases in between. The CDR3 loop is CASTLQGQPQHF. CDR3 nucleotides: TGTGCCAGCACCCTACAGGGCCAGCCCCAGCATTTT.

This chain connects TRBV5-6 to TRBJ1-5; possibly TRBD1 for D (6 bases). V was cut by 3 bases and J by 3 bases, with 7 bases left in between. The CDR3 contains 13 residues. Germline CDR1 and CDR2: SGHDT and YYEEEE. CDR3 DNA: TGTGCCAGCAGCTCAGGGGTCAATCAGCCCCAGCATTTT. It is translated as CASSSGVNQPQHF.

The CDR3 DNA reads as TGTGCCAGCAGTTTACTACGGTCCTCTACAGATACGCAGTATTTT. Amino acid sequence: CASSLLRSSTDTQYF. J is TRBJ2-3 and V is TRBV28; D call uncertain. Trimming took off 2 bases at V and 3 bases at J, with 12 bases between the two ends. The CDR3 runs to 15 residues. The germline gives CDR1 MDHEN, CDR2 SYDVKM.

This chain connects TRBV6-2 or TRBV6-3 to TRBJ2-2; TRBD2 is a possible D gene (6 bases). Between the trimmed V and J ends, which lost 6 bases and 2 bases, there was a span of 10 bases. This CDR3 is 14 amino acids long. Germline CDR1 is MNHEY and CDR2 is SVGEGT. CDR3 protein: CASSTTRNTGELFF. The CDR3 coding sequence is TGTGCCAGCAGCACGACTAGAAACACCGGGGAGCTGTTTTTT.

The gene calls are TRBV18 and TRBJ2-1; no clear D gene. The CDR3 contains 11 residues. From germline, CDR1 is KGHSH and CDR2 LQKENI. Trimming cost V 3 bases and J 8 bases, with 5 bases left between them. CDR3 DNA: TGTGCCAGCTCACCCACGGATGAGCAGTTCTTC. This translates into CASSPTDEQFF.

This clone occurred once. The chain links TRBV28 to TRBJ2-3; 12 nucleotides line up with TRBD2. Germline loops: CDR1 MDHEN, CDR2 SYDVKM. The CDR3 loop spans 18 amino acids. The J segment lost 4 bases and the V segment lost 4 bases, leaving 12 bases of the junction unmatched. The CDR3 reads CASSSRTSGAEVADTQYF. CDR3 nucleotides: TGTGCCAGCAGTTCTCGGACTAGCGGGGCAGAGGTAGCAGATACGCAGTATTTT.

Only a few counts were recorded for this clone. The J gene is TRBJ1-1, the V gene TRBV5-6, with 8 bases aligning to TRBD1. This CDR3 is 17 amino acids long. Trimming at V came to 0 bases and at J to 5 bases, leaving 12 bases not matched to a gene. Germline CDR1 reads SGHDT; CDR2 reads YYEEEE. CDR3 residues: CASSLAGTGQVGTEAFF. The CDR3 DNA reads TGTGCCAGCAGCTTGGCCGGGACAGGCCAGGTTGGGACTGAAGCTTTCTTT. Supplemented by reference TRBV5-6 and TRBJ1-1, the full variable domain reads DAGVTQSPTHLIKTRGQQVTLRCSPKSGHDTVSWYQQALGQGPQFIFQYYEEEERQRGNFPDRFSGHQFPNYSSELNVNALLLGDSALYLCASSLAGTGQVGTEAFFGQGTRLTVV.

V usage is TRBV7-9 and J usage is TRBJ2-1; 9 bases agree with TRBD2. V was pared by 5 bases and J by 0 bases, with 5 bases of the junction left unmatched. CDR1 is SEHNR and CDR2 is FQNEAQ in the germline V gene (reference sequence). The CDR3 runs to 16 residues. This CDR3 is CASSTRLAVSYNEQFF. The CDR3 nucleotides are TGTGCCAGCAGCACTCGACTAGCGGTCTCCTACAATGAGCAGTTCTTC.

The chain has TRBV5-1 and TRBJ2-1; D might be TRBD2 (6 bases). The CDR3 has 14 residues. Germline lookup yields CDR1 SGHRS and CDR2 YFSETQ. Trimming stripped 4 bases from V and 6 bases from J, with 14 bases between. The CDR3 loop is CASSTGLFSNEQFF. CDR3 coding DNA: TGCGCCAGCAGCACCGGACTATTCAGCAATGAGCAGTTCTTC.